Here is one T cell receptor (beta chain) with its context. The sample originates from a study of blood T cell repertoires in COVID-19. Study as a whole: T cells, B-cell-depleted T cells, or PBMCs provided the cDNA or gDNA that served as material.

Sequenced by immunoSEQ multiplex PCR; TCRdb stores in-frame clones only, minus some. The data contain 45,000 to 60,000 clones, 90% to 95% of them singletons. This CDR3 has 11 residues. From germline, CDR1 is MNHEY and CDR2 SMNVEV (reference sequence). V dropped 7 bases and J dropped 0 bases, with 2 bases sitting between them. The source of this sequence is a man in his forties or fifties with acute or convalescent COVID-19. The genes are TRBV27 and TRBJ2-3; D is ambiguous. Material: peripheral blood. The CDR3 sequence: CASTSTDTQYF. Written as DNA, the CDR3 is TGTGCCAGCACTAGCACAGATACGCAGTATTTT.